This T cell receptor (beta chain) was recorded in a study of T cells in Graves' hyperthyroidism and ophthalmopathy. The wider study: Peripheral blood sampling occurred at initial diagnosis, before any treatment.

Clinical symptoms, serum thyroxine and TRAb, thyroid ultrasound and orbital computed tomography together formed the diagnostic basis. The CDR3 regions of TCR beta were amplified from RNA transcripts. First-round RT-PCR with HTBI primers amplified the TCR CDR3 region. In TCRdb, the multiplex PCR reads were re-called with MiXCR into one record per CDR3 protein. The sample has more than 450,000 distinct CDR3 sequences, 15% to 20% seen once; the top ten hold around 50%. V was clipped by 6 bases and J by 4 bases, with 12 bases between them. This CDR3 comprises 14 residues. Germline V gives CDR1 LNHDA, CDR2 SQIVND (reference sequence).

The TCR sequence derives from a man aged 35-49 years with Graves' ophthalmopathy. This chain connects TRBV19 to TRBJ2-2; D may be TRBD2 (7 bases). The sequenced sample was blood. For the CDR3, the DNA is TGTGCCAGTAGGGACGGGGGGCCCACCGGGGAGCTGTTTTTT. Protein product: CASRDGGPTGELFF.